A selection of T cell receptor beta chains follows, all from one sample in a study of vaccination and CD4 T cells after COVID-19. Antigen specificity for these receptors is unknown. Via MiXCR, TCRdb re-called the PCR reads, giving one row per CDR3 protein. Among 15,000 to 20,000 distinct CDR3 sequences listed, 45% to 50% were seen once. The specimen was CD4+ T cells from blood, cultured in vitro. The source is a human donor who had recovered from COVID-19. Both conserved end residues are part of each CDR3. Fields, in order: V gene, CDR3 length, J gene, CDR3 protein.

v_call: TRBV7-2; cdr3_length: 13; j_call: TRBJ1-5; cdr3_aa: CASSMVGDEPQHF
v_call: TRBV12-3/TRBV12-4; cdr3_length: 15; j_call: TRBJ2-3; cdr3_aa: CASSFGTGGTDTQYF
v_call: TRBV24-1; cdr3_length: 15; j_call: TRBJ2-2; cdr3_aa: CATSDLGRDTGELFF
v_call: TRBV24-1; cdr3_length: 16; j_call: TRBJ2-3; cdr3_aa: CATSDRDLKETDTQYF
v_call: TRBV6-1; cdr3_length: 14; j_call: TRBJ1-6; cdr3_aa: CASSPVRDNSPLHF
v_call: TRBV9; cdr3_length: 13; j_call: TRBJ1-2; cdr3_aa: CASSVVQNYGYTF
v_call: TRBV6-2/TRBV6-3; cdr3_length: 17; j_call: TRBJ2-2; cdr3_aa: CASSYRRLGGDTGELFF
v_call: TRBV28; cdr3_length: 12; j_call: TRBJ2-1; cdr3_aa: CASRSNMREQFF
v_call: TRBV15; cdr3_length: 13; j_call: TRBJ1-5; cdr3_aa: CATSRDTSQPQHF
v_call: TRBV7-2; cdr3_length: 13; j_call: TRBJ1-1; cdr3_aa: CASSLIQGAAAFF
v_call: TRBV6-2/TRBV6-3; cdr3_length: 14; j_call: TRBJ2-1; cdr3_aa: CASSGQGVYNEQFF
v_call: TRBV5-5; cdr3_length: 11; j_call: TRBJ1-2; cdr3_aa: CASSLDTRYTF
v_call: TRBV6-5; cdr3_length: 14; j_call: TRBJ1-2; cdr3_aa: CASSYDGTHYGHTF
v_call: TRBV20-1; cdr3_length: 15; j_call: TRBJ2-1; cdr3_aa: CSADTWITSDNEQFF
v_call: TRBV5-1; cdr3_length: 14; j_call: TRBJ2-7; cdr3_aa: CASSLAQGKGEQYF
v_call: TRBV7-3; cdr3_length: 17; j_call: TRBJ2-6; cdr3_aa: CASSLGPGGAGANVLTF
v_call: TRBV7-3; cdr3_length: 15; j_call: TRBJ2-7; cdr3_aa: CASSLQSSGPYEQYF
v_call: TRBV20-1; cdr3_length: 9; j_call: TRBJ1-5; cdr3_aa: CTGAHPQHF
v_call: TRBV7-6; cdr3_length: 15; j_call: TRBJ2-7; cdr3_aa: CASSLRGGGTYEQYF
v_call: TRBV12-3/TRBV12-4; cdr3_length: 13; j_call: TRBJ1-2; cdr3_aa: CASSLGRGYGYTF
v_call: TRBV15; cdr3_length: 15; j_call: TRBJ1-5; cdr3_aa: CATTSDRASNQPQHF
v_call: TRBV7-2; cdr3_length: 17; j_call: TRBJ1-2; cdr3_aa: CASSPRPRQGAGNGYTF
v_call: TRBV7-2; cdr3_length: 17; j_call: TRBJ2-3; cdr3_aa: CASSLRSGRGFTDTQYF
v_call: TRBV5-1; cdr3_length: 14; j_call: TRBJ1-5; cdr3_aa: CASSPGTGDQPQHF
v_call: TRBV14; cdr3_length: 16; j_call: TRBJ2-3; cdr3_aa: CASSRTLTSSTDTQYF
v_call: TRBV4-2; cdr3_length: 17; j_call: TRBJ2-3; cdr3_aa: CASSPWVAGGNTDTQYF
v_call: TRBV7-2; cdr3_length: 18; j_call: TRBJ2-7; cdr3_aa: CASSPTRQGEPPLYEQYF
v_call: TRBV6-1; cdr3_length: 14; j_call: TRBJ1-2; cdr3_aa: CASSEGNTNYGYTF
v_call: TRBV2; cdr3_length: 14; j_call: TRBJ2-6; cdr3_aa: CASRRGAGANVLTF
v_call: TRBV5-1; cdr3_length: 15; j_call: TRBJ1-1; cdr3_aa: CASSLGDTGALGAFF
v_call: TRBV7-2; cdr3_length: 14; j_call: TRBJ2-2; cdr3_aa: CASSLGQVTGELFF
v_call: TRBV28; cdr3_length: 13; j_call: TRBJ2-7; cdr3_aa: CASSPDSPYEQYF
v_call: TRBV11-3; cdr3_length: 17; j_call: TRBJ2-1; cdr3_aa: CASSPLDGAVGYNEQFF
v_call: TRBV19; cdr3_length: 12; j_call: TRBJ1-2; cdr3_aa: CASSINRDGYTF
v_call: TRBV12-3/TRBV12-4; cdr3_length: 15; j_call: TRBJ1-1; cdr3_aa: CASSPTGGKGTEAFF
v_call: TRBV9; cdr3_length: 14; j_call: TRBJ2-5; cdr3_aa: CASSVAGQQETQYF
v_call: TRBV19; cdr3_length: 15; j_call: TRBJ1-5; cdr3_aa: CASRGWMYSNQPQHF
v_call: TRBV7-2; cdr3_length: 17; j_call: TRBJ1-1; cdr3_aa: CASSPILPGTVNTEAFF
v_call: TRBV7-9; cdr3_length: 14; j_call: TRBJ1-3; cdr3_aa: CASSPTGGWDTIYF
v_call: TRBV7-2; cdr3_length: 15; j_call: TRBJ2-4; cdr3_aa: CASSSSVGGGNIQYF
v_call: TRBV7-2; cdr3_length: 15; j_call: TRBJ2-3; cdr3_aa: CASSPSGHEGDTQYF
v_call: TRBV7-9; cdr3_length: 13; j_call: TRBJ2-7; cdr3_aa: CASSWTAFYEQYF
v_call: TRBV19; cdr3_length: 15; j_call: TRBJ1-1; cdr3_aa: CASGGRGPLDTEAFF
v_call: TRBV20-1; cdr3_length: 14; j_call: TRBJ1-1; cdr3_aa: CSARDGGLNTEAFF
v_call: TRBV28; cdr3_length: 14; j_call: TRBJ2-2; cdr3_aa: CASRWGSNTGELFF
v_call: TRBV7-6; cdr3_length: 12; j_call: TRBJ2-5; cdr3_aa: CASSSGTLGQYF
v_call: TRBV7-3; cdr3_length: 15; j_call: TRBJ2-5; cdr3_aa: CASSLKGGSPETQYF
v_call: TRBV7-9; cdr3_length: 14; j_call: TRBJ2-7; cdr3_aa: CASSFAGDPGEQYF
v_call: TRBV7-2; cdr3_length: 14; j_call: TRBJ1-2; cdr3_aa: CASSTQGSTYGYTF
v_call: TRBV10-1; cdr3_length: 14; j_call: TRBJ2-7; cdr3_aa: CASGGTGVPYEQYF
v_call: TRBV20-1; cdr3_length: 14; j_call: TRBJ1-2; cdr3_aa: CSASSTNRVYGYTF
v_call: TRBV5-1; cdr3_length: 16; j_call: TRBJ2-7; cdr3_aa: CASSYSTGTGTLEQYF